The rows below give T cell receptor beta chains drawn from one sample of a study of siplizumab effects on memory and regulatory T cells. Measured with immunoSEQ multiplex PCR; TCRdb has only the in-frame clones, and not every one. This table holds roughly 93,000 clones, around 94% found once. The sequenced sample was non-Treg CD4+ T cells sorted from blood. These receptor sequences come from a human donor in good health. The CDR3 runs from the conserved cysteine through the conserved F or W. Fields, in order: clone size, J gene, D gene, V gene, CDR3 DNA, CDR3 protein. D genes are given only for firm matches. For some rows the clone size is stated as once, few or many, or as a class when expanded; others skip it.

- | TRBJ2-7 | - | TRBV27 | TGTGCCAGTCGTCAGGGCTACGAGCAGTACTTC | CASRQGYEQYF
- | TRBJ1-6 | - | TRBV7-8 | TGTGCCAGCAGCCCACCGGCTTTTCCGAGGGGTTCACCCCTCCACTTT | CASSPPAFPRGSPLHF
- | TRBJ2-7 | - | TRBV5-5 | TGTGCCAGCAGTATCCACACGGACGGATCCACCCGCCCGTACTTC | CASSIHTDGSTRPYF
- | TRBJ2-1 | TRBD2 | TRBV2 | TGTGCCAGCAGTACTCCCGGGACTAGCGGGAGTTATGAGCAGTTCTTC | CASSTPGTSGSYEQFF
- | TRBJ2-7 | TRBD2 | TRBV9 | TGTGCCAGCAGCGTTAGGACTAGCGGCTACGAGCAGTACTTC | CASSVRTSGYEQYF
- | TRBJ1-1 | - | TRBV4-2 | TGTGCCAGCAGCCAAGATCAACGGGCGACTGAAGCTTTCTTT | CASSQDQRATEAFF
- | TRBJ2-2 | - | TRBV25-1 | TGTGCCAGCAGTGAAATGAGACAGTCGACCGGGGAGCTGTTTTTT | CASSEMRQSTGELFF
- | TRBJ2-1 | TRBD2 | TRBV5-1 | TGCGCCAGCAGCCCGCTAGCGGGAGGGGCTAGAGAGCAGTTCTTC | CASSPLAGGAREQFF
once | TRBJ2-1 | TRBD1 | TRBV7-9 | TGTGCCAGCAGCTTAGATGGGACAGTGAATGAGCAGTTCTTC | CASSLDGTVNEQFF
- | TRBJ1-4 | TRBD1 | TRBV27 | TGTGCCAGCAGTCCCCGAAAACCCAGGGGGGCGTCTAATGAAAAACTGTTTTTT | CASSPRKPRGASNEKLFF
once | TRBJ1-5 | - | TRBV7-8 | TGTGCCAGCAGCTTAGGTGGGGGCGCGAGAAGGGTTCGTCAGCCCCAGCATTTT | CASSLGGGARRVRQPQHF
- | TRBJ2-7 | - | TRBV14 | TGTGCCAGCAGCCCAGCCCTGCCACCCCCTTACGAGCAGTACTTC | CASSPALPPPYEQYF
- | TRBJ2-2 | TRBD1 | TRBV6-4 | TGTGCCAGCAGTGCGGGACAGGGGTTTACGAACACCGGGGAGCTGTTTTTT | CASSAGQGFTNTGELFF
- | TRBJ2-5 | TRBD1 | TRBV5-1 | TGCGCCAGCAGCTTCCGGGACAGGGGAATGGAGACCCAGTACTTC | CASSFRDRGMETQYF
- | TRBJ2-1 | TRBD2 | TRBV18 | TGTGCCAGCTCACCTAGCGGGGCTATCTACAATGAGCAGTTCTTC | CASSPSGAIYNEQFF
- | TRBJ2-5 | - | TRBV7-8 | TGTGCCAGCAGCTTAGGGATGAGGGAGGTGGAGACCCAGTACTTC | CASSLGMREVETQYF
- | TRBJ2-7 | TRBD1 | TRBV7-2 | TGTGCCAGCAGCTCCCGGCAAGAGACAGGGTCCTACGAGCAGTACTTC | CASSSRQETGSYEQYF
- | TRBJ1-5 | - | TRBV30 | TGTGCCTGGAGTGAGTCATTCCTACTTAATCAGCCCCAGCATTTT | CAWSESFLLNQPQHF
- | TRBJ2-5 | - | TRBV5-1 | TGCGCCAGCAGCCTCAAGGGGGGGGAAGAGACCCAGTACTTC | CASSLKGGEETQYF
- | TRBJ2-7 | - | TRBV5-1 | TGCGCCAGCAGCTTGATCGGAGCGGCCTACGAGCAGTACTTC | CASSLIGAAYEQYF
- | TRBJ2-5 | - | TRBV7-3 | TGTGCCAGCAGCCCCTGGGGCAGCGAGCAAGAGACCCAGTACTTC | CASSPWGSEQETQYF
- | TRBJ2-3 | - | TRBV18 | TGTGCCAGCTCACCTTCCGGGGCAGATACGCAGTATTTT | CASSPSGADTQYF
- | TRBJ1-5 | - | TRBV7-9 | TGTGCCAGCAGCTTAGCGTATGGCTCGGACGAATATCAGCCCCAGCATTTT | CASSLAYGSDEYQPQHF
- | TRBJ2-1 | TRBD2 | TRBV5-1 | TGCGCCAGCAGCTTGTCTAGCGGGAGAGGGTACAATGAGCAGTTCTTC | CASSLSSGRGYNEQFF
- | TRBJ2-7 | - | TRBV11-1 | TGTGCCAGCAGTTCTGTAGGGGACCTCGAACAGTACTTC | CASSSVGDLEQYF
- | TRBJ2-7 | - | TRBV10-3 | TGTGCCATCAGCAGGGGGGTAGTAACCTACGAGCAGTACTTC | CAISRGVVTYEQYF
- | TRBJ2-2 | - | TRBV7-3 | TGTGCCAGCAGCTCCCCGAACACCGGGGAGCTGTTTTTT | CASSSPNTGELFF
- | TRBJ2-7 | - | TRBV6-5 | TGTGCCAGCAGTTACACTAATACTCCGTCCTACGAGCAGTACTTC | CASSYTNTPSYEQYF